This T cell receptor (beta chain) was documented in a study of T cell responses to AZD1222 COVID-19 vaccine. The study, taken as a whole, reports: Among the donors, most were white British and more were female, and clonal diversity was possibly underestimated. Among vaccine-associated CD4 TCRs, coverage spanned spike, with dominance at 160-218 and 743-854. Samples come after the peak T cell response, not at day 14.

Germline V lookup: CDR1 LGHNA, CDR2 YNFKEQ. The V end was cut by 0 bases, the J end by 3 bases, with 12 bases between. This CDR3 has 15 residues. Repertoires were generated with immunoSEQ multiplex PCR, while TCRdb's copy carries only in-frame clones and drops some. The data show 90,000 or so clones, 75% to 90% seen once. With regard to this clone: The antigen is unknown.

The sequence was collected from an adult in good health. This specimen consisted of peripheral blood, obtained on day 0 of AZD1222 vaccination. The chain links TRBV4-2 to TRBJ2-7, with TRBD2 as a possible D gene (6 bases). CDR3 DNA sequence: TGTGCCAGCAGCCAAGAAGGCGGGGCGAGCTACGAGCAGTACTTC. It is translated as CASSQEGGASYEQYF.